Each of the 13 T cell receptor beta chains below was sequenced from the same sample in a study of blood T cell repertoires in COVID-19. The method was immunoSEQ multiplex PCR; TCRdb's version includes in-frame clones alone and lacks a portion of them. Among over 100,000 clones listed, 85% to 90% were seen once. What was sequenced was peripheral blood. These receptors were taken from a man between 60 and 75 years old with COVID-19, enrolled during active disease.

This chain joins TRBV9 and TRBJ2-3, with 8 bases fitting TRBD2. The CDR3 extends over 17 amino acids. CDR1 and CDR2 (germline): SGDLS, YYNGEE. V trimming: 1 base; J trimming: 5 bases; junction bases outside the gene matches: 12. CDR3 loop: CASSVLAGGGSGDTQYF. CDR3 nucleotide sequence: TGTGCCAGCAGCGTACTGGCGGGAGGAGGGTCAGGAGATACGCAGTATTTT.

A single count supports this clone. The chain uses TRBV2 and TRBJ1-3; no clear D gene. Germline values: CDR1 SNHLY, CDR2 FYNNEI. V lost 4 bases and J 0 bases, leaving 10 bases between the germline ends. This CDR3 spans 15 amino acids. The CDR3 loop reads CASSVAATSGNTIYF. The CDR3 coding sequence is TGTGCCAGCAGTGTTGCAGCGACCTCTGGAAACACCATATATTTT.

This clone was picked up a small number of times. The J gene is TRBJ2-7, the V gene TRBV30; no clear D. Germline V gene sequence: CDR1 GTSNPN, CDR2 SVGIG (reference sequence). CDR3 length: 10 residues. Trimming removed 1 base at V and 12 bases at J, with 10 bases between. This chain's CDR3 is CAWSGRSLYF. For the CDR3, the DNA is TGTGCCTGGAGTGGTCGGTCCCTGTACTTC.

This chain uses TRBV4-2 with TRBJ2-2, with D unclear. Between the trimmed V and J ends, which lost 1 base and 7 bases, there was a span of 13 bases. The length of the CDR3 is 15 residues. Germline lookup yields CDR1 LGHNA and CDR2 YNFKEQ. The CDR3 nucleotides read TGTGCCAGCAGCCAAGCAGGTGGATCTATCGGGGAGCTGTTTTTT. Its translation is CASSQAGGSIGELFF.

This chain uses TRBV5-5 with TRBJ2-7, with 9 bases aligning to TRBD1. CDR1 and CDR2 (germline): SGHKS, YYEKEE (reference sequence). V lost 0 bases to trimming and J lost 6 bases; unmatched junction nucleotides: 10. The CDR3 has 16 residues. The CDR3 DNA reads TGTGCCAGCAGCTTGGACACAGGGGGCGTTAGGCTCGAGCAGTACTTC. This sequence encodes CASSLDTGGVRLEQYF.

Here the CDR3 DNA reads TGTGCCAGCAGCGTAGGGCCTAGCGATGAGCAGTTCTTC. It translates to CASSVGPSDEQFF. This chain joins TRBV9 and TRBJ2-1, with D perhaps matching TRBD2 (6 bases). Trimming removed 0 bases at V and 8 bases at J, with 9 bases between. The CDR3 length is 13 residues. The germline V gene encodes CDR1 SGDLS and CDR2 YYNGEE. Full variable domain (missing parts from reference TRBV9 and TRBJ2-1): DSGVTQTPKHLITATGQRVTLRCSPRSGDLSVYWYQQSLDQGLQFLIQYYNGEERAKGNILERFSAQQFPDLHSELNLSSLELGDSALYFCASSVGPSDEQFFGPGTRLTVL.

This clone was observed a single time. The V gene is TRBV11-2, the J gene TRBJ1-4, with unresolved D. Trimming shortened V by 5 bases and J by 8 bases, and 15 bases separated the two germline ends. The CDR3 runs 14 residues. Germline CDR1 reads SGHAT; CDR2 reads FQNNGV. The CDR3 DNA sequence: TGTGCCAGCAGCCTAGGGTCGACTCGGGAAAAACTGTTTTTT. Translated, it gives CASSLGSTREKLFF.

CDR3 in DNA: TGTGCCACCAGCAGAGCGGGGGGACAGCCCCAGCATTTT. This gives the protein CATSRAGGQPQHF. The V gene is TRBV15, the J gene TRBJ1-5; D possibly corresponds to TRBD1 (5 bases). V shed 1 base and J shed 7 bases, with 8 bases lying between them. The germline gives CDR1 LNHNV, CDR2 YYDKDF (reference sequence). The CDR3 consists of 13 residues.

The rearrangement links TRBV25-1 to TRBJ2-3, with TRBD2 matching over 9 bases. The CDR3 has 16 residues. Germline V gene data show CDR1 as MGHDK and CDR2 as SYGVNS. J lost 5 bases, V lost 3 bases, and 9 bases had no gene match. The CDR3 loop reads CASSDLGRGGRDTQYF. DNA of the CDR3: TGTGCCAGCAGTGACCTAGGGCGGGGGGGCAGAGATACGCAGTATTTT.

The chain recombines TRBV5-6 with TRBJ1-2; tentatively, D is TRBD1 (5 bases). This CDR3 region has 15 residues. Germline V gene data show CDR1 as SGHDT and CDR2 as YYEEEE. The V end was cut by 4 bases, the J end by 4 bases, with 17 bases between. In DNA, the CDR3 is TGTGCCAGCAGCCGAGGCTTGGGGGGTATCTATGGCTACACCTTC. Residues: CASSRGLGGIYGYTF.

The chain couples TRBV7-2 to TRBJ1-4; a weak D match, TRBD1 (6 bases). The CDR3 is made up of 12 amino acids. In germline, CDR1 is SGHTA, CDR2 FQGNSA. V was clipped by 1 base and J by 14 bases, with 11 bases between them. DNA for the CDR3: TGTGCCAGCAGCTTAGATCAGGGGCGGCTGTTTTTT. Its translation: CASSLDQGRLFF.

The rearrangement links TRBV7-6 to TRBJ2-2, with 8 bases that match TRBD1. The CDR3 totals 16 residues. V was clipped by 5 bases and J by 5 bases; unmatched bases: 10. Germline CDR1 is SGHVS and CDR2 is FNYEAQ. CDR3 amino acids: CASSRSQGASTGELFF. CDR3 DNA sequence: TGTGCCAGCAGCCGATCCCAGGGGGCGAGTACCGGGGAGCTGTTTTTT.

The genes are TRBV3-1 (or the pseudogene TRBV3-2) and TRBJ1-2, with D uncertain. V shed 3 bases and J shed 1 base, with 6 bases lying between them. Germline CDR1 LGHDT, CDR2 YNNKEL (reference sequence). The CDR3 contains 13 residues. The CDR3 loop reads CASSQTLNYGYTF. CDR3 coding DNA: TGTGCCAGCAGCCAGACACTTAACTATGGCTACACCTTC.